A single sample is the source of the 22 T cell receptor beta chains below, sequenced in a study of cytomegalovirus exposure and HLA in healthy donors. The PCR made use of 60 Vbeta and 13 Jbeta primers. Measured with immunoSEQ multiplex PCR; TCRdb has only the in-frame clones, and not every one. Of under 200,000 clones listed, 79% are singletons. The sequencing sample was made of PBMCs. The receptors were sampled from a man aged 35 to 55 in good health and CMV-seronegative.

The V and J genes are TRBV11-3 and TRBJ2-5; the match to TRBD2 covers 9 bases. This CDR3 contains 13 residues. V shed 4 bases, J shed 4 bases, and the junction held 1 base outside the gene matches. Germline lookup yields CDR1 SGHNT and CDR2 YENEEA. The CDR3 nucleotides are TGTGCCAGCAGCTCGACTAGCGGAGAGACCCAGTACTTC. It yields the protein CASSSTSGETQYF. The whole variable domain, filled in from reference TRBV11-3 and TRBJ2-5, reads EAGVVQSPRYKIIEKKQPVAFWCNPISGHNTLYWYLQNLGQGPELLIRYENEEAVDDSQLPKDRFSAERLKGVDSTLKIQPAELGDSAVYLCASSSTSGETQYFGPGTRLLVL.

This chain connects TRBV27 to TRBJ2-2; unclear D gene. Germline V gene data show CDR1 as MNHEY and CDR2 as SMNVEV (reference sequence). The CDR3 spans 13 residues. The V and J ends lost 3 bases and 7 bases respectively, with 9 bases between them. CDR3 sequence: CASSFSSGGELFF. As DNA, the CDR3 is TGTGCCAGCAGTTTTAGTTCGGGCGGGGAGCTGTTTTTT.

V gene TRBV27 combines with J gene TRBJ1-1; TRBD1 matches at 8 bases. CDR1 is MNHEY and CDR2 is SMNVEV in the germline V gene (reference sequence). The CDR3 consists of 14 residues. With V trimmed by 2 bases and J by 1 base, 0 bases remained unmatched. CDR3 bases: TGTGCCAGCAGTTTAGACAGGGGGAACACTGAAGCTTTCTTT. Translation: CASSLDRGNTEAFF.

The chain is built from TRBV27 and TRBJ2-5, with 8 bases identical to TRBD2. Losses at the gene ends were 4 bases for V and 5 bases for J; bases not matched to a gene: 12. Germline loops: CDR1 MNHEY, CDR2 SMNVEV (reference sequence). There are 16 residues in the CDR3. The DNA of the CDR3 is TGTGCCAGCAGTTCTATCCTAGCGGGCGGTCGGGAGACCCAGTACTTC. Translating it yields CASSSILAGGRETQYF.

The chain combines TRBV7-8 with TRBJ1-3; D is perhaps TRBD1 (6 bases). Looked up from germline, CDR1 is SGHVS and CDR2 is FQNEAQ. V lost 5 bases to trimming and J lost 2 bases, with 16 bases between them. The CDR3 has 16 residues. CDR3 loop: CASSPTRGGTGNTIYF. The DNA of the CDR3 is TGTGCCAGCAGCCCCACCCGGGGGGGCACTGGAAACACCATATATTTT.

As regards this clone: A junction boundary mismatches the germline segment, possibly from a read error. This chain joins TRBV7-7 and TRBJ2-5; weak D call: TRBD1 (5 bases). The CDR3 covers 14 residues. Looked up from germline, CDR1 is SSHAT and CDR2 is FNYEAQ (reference sequence). CDR3 DNA: TGTGCTAGCAGTCAATCCGACAGTTTAGAGACCCAGTACTTC. Its translation is CASSQSDSLETQYF.

The chain uses TRBV6-5 and TRBJ2-7, with 11 positions matching TRBD1. This CDR3 is 15 amino acids long. J lost 6 bases, V lost 1 base, and 5 bases had no gene match. The germline gives CDR1 MNHEY, CDR2 SVGAGI. CDR3 sequence (DNA): TGTGCCAGCAGTTACTTTTCGGGACAGGGGGGCGAGCAGTACTTC. This translates into CASSYFSGQGGEQYF.

The chain recombines TRBV4-1 with TRBJ2-5; 9 bases are shared with TRBD2. The ends lost 4 bases at V and 14 bases at J; junction bases unmatched: 5. This CDR3 region has 11 residues. CDR1 and CDR2 from the germline V gene are MGHRA and YSYEKL. CDR3 sequence (DNA): TGCGCCAGCAGCCCCGGCGGGGGGGTTTACTTC. Protein: CASSPGGGVYF.

The chain employs TRBV14 and TRBJ2-2; 8 bases agree with TRBD1. From germline, CDR1 is SGHDN and CDR2 FVKESK. The CDR3 consists of 16 residues. The V and J ends lost 1 base and 1 base, in that order; junction bases with no gene match: 2. CDR3: CASSQVRGQNTGELFF. The CDR3 DNA sequence: TGTGCCAGCAGCCAAGTCAGGGGGCAGAACACCGGGGAGCTGTTTTTT.

The chain uses TRBV27 and TRBJ1-5; D possibly corresponds to TRBD1 (6 bases). The CDR3 loop spans 14 amino acids. V lost 5 bases to trimming and J lost 4 bases, with 12 bases between them. The germline CDR1 and CDR2 sequences are MNHEY and SMNVEV (reference sequence). CDR3 residues: CASSRLGGNQPQHF. The CDR3 DNA follows: TGTGCCAGCAGTCGTCTAGGGGGAAATCAGCCCCAGCATTTT.

The genes are TRBV27 and TRBJ2-5, with 8 bases matching TRBD2. The CDR3 extends over 16 amino acids. Germline CDR1 and CDR2: MNHEY and SMNVEV (reference sequence). The trim removed 5 bases at V and 1 base at J, leaving 9 bases unmatched. CDR3 DNA sequence: TGTGCCAGCAGTGTTTCCTACGGGACTAGCCAAGAGACCCAGTACTTC. Protein: CASSVSYGTSQETQYF.

Notes on this clone: One end of the junction does not line up with germline, which may come from a read error. The DNA for the CDR3 is TGCGGACAGGGGTGGCAAGAGACCCAGTACTTC. It specifies CGQGWQETQYF. This chain joins TRBV2 and TRBJ2-5, with 9 bases lining up with TRBD1. The CDR3 extends over 11 amino acids. Germline V gene lookup returns CDR1 SNHLY and CDR2 FYNNEI.

V and J are TRBV27 and TRBJ2-1; 9 bases line up with TRBD2. The CDR3 spans 11 residues. Germline CDR1 is MNHEY and CDR2 is SMNVEV (reference sequence). Trimming took 5 bases from V and 10 from J; bases not matched to a gene: 0. DNA for the CDR3: TGTGCCAGCAGTGGACTAGCGGAGCAGTTCTTC. Encoded protein: CASSGLAEQFF.

The rearrangement links TRBV5-4 to TRBJ1-3, with a tentative D call TRBD1 (5 bases). Germline V CDR1 and CDR2: SGHNT, YYREEE (reference sequence). There are 15 residues in the CDR3. V was pared by 5 bases and J by 3 bases, with 15 bases between. The CDR3 nucleotides read TGTGCCAGCAGTCCTCAGGGTATCGGTGGAAACACCATATATTTT. Translating gives CASSPQGIGGNTIYF.

This chain joins TRBV5-1 and TRBJ2-7; the match to TRBD2 covers 14 bases. V lost 4 bases to trimming and J lost 6 bases; unmatched junction nucleotides: 18. The CDR3 contains 19 residues. Looked up from germline, CDR1 is SGHRS and CDR2 is YFSETQ. The CDR3 region is CASSDVSGTSGGSSREQYF. CDR3 nucleotides: TGCGCCAGCAGCGACGTCTCCGGGACTAGCGGGGGTTCCTCTCGCGAGCAGTACTTC. Looking up the rest from reference TRBV5-1 and TRBJ2-7 gives the full variable domain: KAGVTQTPRYLIKTRGQQVTLSCSPISGHRSVSWYQQTPGQGLQFLFEYFSETQRNKGNFPGRFSGRQFSNSRSEMNVSTLELGDSALYLCASSDVSGTSGGSSREQYFGPGTRLTVT.

This clone was observed a handful of times. The chain has TRBV28 and TRBJ1-1; D gene unclear. This CDR3 is built from 15 residues. CDR1 is MDHEN, CDR2 SYDVKM, per germline. Trimming left V 3 bases short and J 4 bases short, with 15 bases between. The CDR3 sequence: CASSFRKTGSTEAFF. The CDR3 bases are TGTGCCAGCAGTTTCCGCAAGACGGGAAGCACTGAAGCTTTCTTT.

The V call is TRBV5-1, the J call TRBJ2-2; 7 nucleotides agree with TRBD1. The germline gives CDR1 SGHRS, CDR2 YFSETQ. This CDR3 region has 14 residues. Trimming cost V 4 bases and J 7 bases; bases outside gene matches: 7. DNA for the CDR3: TGCGCCAGCAGCCCCGGGGCAGGGGGCGGGGAGCTGTTTTTT. It codes for CASSPGAGGGELFF.

The chain employs TRBV7-2 and TRBJ1-1, with D unresolved. Germline CDR1 is SGHTA and CDR2 is FQGNSA. The CDR3 is 14 amino acids. Trimming pared 5 bases from V and 5 bases from J, leaving 15 bases between. CDR3 bases: TGTGCCAGCAGCCCGGTAGCGGGGAGGACTGAAGCTTTCTTT. Its protein product is CASSPVAGRTEAFF. The full variable domain, with the rest looked up from reference TRBV7-2 and TRBJ1-1, is GAGVSQSPSNKVTEKGKDVELRCDPISGHTALYWYRQSLGQGLEFLIYFQGNSAPDKSGLPSDRFSAERTGGSVSTLTIQRTQQEDSAVYLCASSPVAGRTEAFFGQGTRLTVV.

V gene TRBV29-1 combines with J gene TRBJ2-1; 7 bases are shared with TRBD1. The germline V gene has CDR1 SQVTM and CDR2 ANQGSEA. The CDR3 contains 17 residues. V trimming: 6 bases; J trimming: 4 bases; junction bases outside the gene matches: 18. The CDR3 sequence: CSVISPGTAGWYNEQFF. CDR3 DNA: TGCAGCGTGATATCCCCCGGGACAGCCGGTTGGTACAATGAGCAGTTCTTC.

CDR3 sequence reads: CALKGQGAGQPQHF. CDR3 DNA sequence: TGTGCCTTAAAGGGACAGGGCGCTGGACAGCCCCAGCATTTT. The gene calls are TRBV30 and TRBJ1-5; 9 nucleotides match TRBD1. V was clipped by 7 bases and J by 7 bases; unmatched bases: 11. Germline-derived CDR1 and CDR2 are GTSNPN and SVGIG (reference sequence). The CDR3 extends over 14 amino acids. Together with reference TRBV30 and TRBJ1-5, the CDR3 gives the full variable domain: SQTIHQWPATLVQPVGSPLSLECTVEGTSNPNLYWYRQAAGRGLQLLFYSVGIGQISSEVPQNLSASRPQDRQFILSSKKLLLSDSGFYLCALKGQGAGQPQHFGDGTRLSIL.

This clone was seen once. This sequence joins TRBV5-4 and TRBJ2-7; TRBD2 is a possible D gene (6 bases). The germline V and J ends were trimmed by 4 bases and 3 bases, with 17 bases remaining between them. The CDR3 totals 15 residues. The germline V gene has CDR1 SGHNT and CDR2 YYREEE (reference sequence). The DNA for the CDR3 is TGTGCCAGCAGCGCGCCCGGGACTCTTGACTACGAGCAGTACTTC. It encodes CASSAPGTLDYEQYF.

To note about this clone: One junction end disagrees with the germline gene, perhaps due to a read error. The V and J genes are TRBV5-4 and TRBJ2-3; D not resolved. This CDR3 is built from 13 residues. Per the germline V gene, CDR1 is SGHNT and CDR2 is YYREEE (reference sequence). CDR3 in DNA: TGTGCCAGCAGCTTGGATAGCACGGATACGCAGTATTTT. This translates into CASSLDSTDTQYF.